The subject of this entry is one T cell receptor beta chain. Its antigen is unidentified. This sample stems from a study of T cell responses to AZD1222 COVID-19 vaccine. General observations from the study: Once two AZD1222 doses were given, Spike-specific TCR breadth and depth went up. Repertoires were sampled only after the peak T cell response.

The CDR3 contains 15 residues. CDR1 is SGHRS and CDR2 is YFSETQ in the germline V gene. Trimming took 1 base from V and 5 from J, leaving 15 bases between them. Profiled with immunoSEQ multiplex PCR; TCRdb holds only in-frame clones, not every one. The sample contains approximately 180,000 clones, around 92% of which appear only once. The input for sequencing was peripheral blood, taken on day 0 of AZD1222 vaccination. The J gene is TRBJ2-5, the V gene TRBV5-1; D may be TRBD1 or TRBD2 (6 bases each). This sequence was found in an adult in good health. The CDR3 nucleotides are TGCGCCAGCAGCTTGACGGGGGCCGTGGGGGAGACCCAGTACTTC. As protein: CASSLTGAVGETQYF.